This TCR beta chain emerged from a study of cytomegalovirus exposure and HLA in healthy donors. Study-wide background: Within an early data release were about 85 million unique TCRs drawn from HLA-typed donors. Overall study results and limits: Only CMV serostatus was available as immune exposure information.

Comment on this clone: Its specificity is unknown.

The PCR ran on 60 Vbeta and 13 Jbeta primers. The table came from immunoSEQ multiplex PCR; TCRdb's copy has only in-frame clones and leaves some out. Of 110,000 to 150,000 clones listed, roughly 82% are singletons. The clonotype originates from a man in his thirties or forties in good health and CMV-seronegative. Source material: PBMCs.

CDR3 protein: CASISGFEAFF. In DNA form, the CDR3 reads TGTGCCAGCATTTCAGGGTTTGAAGCTTTCTTT. The chain has TRBV6-5 and TRBJ1-1, with D tentatively TRBD1 (5 bases). The ends were cut back, 7 bases at V and 7 bases at J, with 10 bases in the middle. Germline assignment: CDR1 MNHEY and CDR2 SVGAGI. CDR3 length: 11 residues.